This is a list of T cell receptor beta chains from one sample in a study of blood T cell repertoires in COVID-19. Only in-frame clones appear in the TCRdb table, and some are missing; sequencing was by immunoSEQ multiplex PCR. The sample yields 390,000 or so clones, 86% seen once. The material sequenced was peripheral blood. Receptors were obtained from a woman under 40 with active or convalescent COVID-19. CDR3s include the opening cysteine and the closing phenylalanine or tryptophan. The order of the fields is clone size, J gene, D gene, CDR3 length, V gene, CDR3 protein, CDR3 DNA. A D gene is named only where the DNA matches it firmly. Clone sizes are given selectively: once, few, many, or a class where the clone is expanded.

. TRBJ1-1 TRBD1 16 TRBV3-1/TRBV3-2 CASSPLLQGTNTEAFF TGTGCCAGCAGCCCACTCTTACAGGGGACGAACACTGAAGCTTTCTTT
. TRBJ2-1 . 16 TRBV4-1 CASSQVVGRGENEQFF TGCGCCAGCAGCCAAGTAGTAGGCAGGGGAGAGAATGAGCAGTTCTTC
. TRBJ1-3 TRBD1 15 TRBV13 CASRDSLSSGNTIYF TGTGCCTCGAGGGACAGCTTAAGCTCTGGAAACACCATATATTTT
. TRBJ2-5 . 15 TRBV5-1 CASSLRDTPLETQYF TGCGCCAGCAGCTTGCGGGACACCCCTTTGGAGACCCAGTACTTC
. TRBJ2-3 . 15 TRBV5-1 CASSPGGAEADTQYF TGCGCCAGCAGCCCCGGAGGGGCCGAGGCAGATACGCAGTATTTT
once TRBJ2-7 . 14 TRBV6-5 CASSKERSPYEQYF TGTGCCAGCAGTAAGGAGCGGAGCCCTTACGAGCAGTACTTC
. TRBJ1-4 . 16 TRBV27 CASSTTHSLTREKLFF TGTGCCAGCAGTACTACCCACAGTCTCACTAGAGAAAAACTGTTTTTT
once TRBJ1-5 . 14 TRBV5-1 CASSLGDLGQPQHF TGCGCCAGCAGCTTGGGGGACTTAGGTCAGCCCCAGCATTTT
. TRBJ1-2 . 13 TRBV11-2 CASSAETGNGYTF TGTGCCAGCAGCGCCGAAACAGGGAACGGCTACACCTTC
. TRBJ2-3 TRBD2 17 TRBV2 CASSEGFLAGGIDTQYF TGTGCCAGCAGTGAAGGGTTTCTAGCGGGGGGGATTGATACGCAGTATTTT
. TRBJ2-1 . 17 TRBV19 CASSSGQKVQGGDEQFF TGTGCCAGTAGTAGCGGACAGAAAGTCCAGGGGGGCGATGAGCAGTTCTTC
. TRBJ1-1 . 13 TRBV5-5 CASSSPRGTEAFF TGTGCCAGCAGCTCCCCCAGGGGCACTGAAGCTTTCTTT
. TRBJ1-2 . 16 TRBV9 CASSVGGGLENYGYTF TGTGCCAGCAGCGTAGGCGGCGGCCTCGAGAACTATGGCTACACCTTC
few TRBJ2-7 . 15 TRBV7-2 CASSSDSKGVYEQYF TGTGCCAGCAGCTCGGACTCCAAGGGAGTCTACGAGCAGTACTTC
. TRBJ2-1 TRBD2 14 TRBV30 CAWSGTSGKNEQFF TGTGCCTGGAGTGGGACTAGCGGGAAAAATGAGCAGTTCTTC
. TRBJ2-1 TRBD2 16 TRBV6-1 CASSDPTSRGLNEQFF TGTGCCAGCAGTGACCCGACTAGCCGGGGTTTGAATGAGCAGTTCTTC